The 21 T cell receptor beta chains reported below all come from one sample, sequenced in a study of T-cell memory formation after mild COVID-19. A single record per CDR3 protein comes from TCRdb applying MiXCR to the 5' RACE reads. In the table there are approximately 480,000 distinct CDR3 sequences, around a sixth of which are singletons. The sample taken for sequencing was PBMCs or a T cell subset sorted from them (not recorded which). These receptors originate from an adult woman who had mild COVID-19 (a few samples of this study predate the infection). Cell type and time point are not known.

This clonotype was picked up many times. Here the CDR3 DNA reads TGCGCCAGCAGTCAACGGGACAGCGTGGGTGATTTGGGCAATCAGCCCCAGCATTTT. It encodes CASSQRDSVGDLGNQPQHF. The chain has TRBV23-1 and TRBJ1-5; 7 positions agree with TRBD1. TRBV23-1 is an open reading frame whose function is uncertain. V was pared by 2 bases and J by 2 bases, with 15 bases of the junction left unmatched. The length of the CDR3 is 19 residues.

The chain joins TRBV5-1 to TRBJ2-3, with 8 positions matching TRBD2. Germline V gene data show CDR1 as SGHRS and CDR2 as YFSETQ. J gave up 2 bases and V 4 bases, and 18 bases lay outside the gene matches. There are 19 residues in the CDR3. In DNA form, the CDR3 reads TGCGCCAGCAGCCCGGCCGGGACGTACGGGGGGGCGGACACAGATACGCAGTATTTT. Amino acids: CASSPAGTYGGADTDTQYF.

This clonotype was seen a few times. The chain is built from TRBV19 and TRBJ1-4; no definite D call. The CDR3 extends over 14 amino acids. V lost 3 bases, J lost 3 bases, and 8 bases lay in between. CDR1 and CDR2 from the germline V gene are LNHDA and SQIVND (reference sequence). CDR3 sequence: CASSMYRPNEKLFF. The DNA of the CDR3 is TGTGCCAGTAGTATGTACAGACCTAATGAAAAACTGTTTTTT.

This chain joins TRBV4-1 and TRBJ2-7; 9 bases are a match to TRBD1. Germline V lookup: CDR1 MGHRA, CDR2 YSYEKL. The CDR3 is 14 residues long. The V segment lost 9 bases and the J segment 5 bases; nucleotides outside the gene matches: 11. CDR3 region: CASSRDRVIHEQYF. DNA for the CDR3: TGCGCCAGTAGTCGGGACAGGGTTATCCACGAGCAGTACTTC.

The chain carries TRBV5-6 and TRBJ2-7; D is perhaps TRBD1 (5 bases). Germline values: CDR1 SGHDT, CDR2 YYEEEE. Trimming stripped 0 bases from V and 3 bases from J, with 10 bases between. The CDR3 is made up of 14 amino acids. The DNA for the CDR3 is TGTGCCAGCAGCTTGGGGTCAGGGCTCTACGAGCAGTACTTC. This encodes CASSLGSGLYEQYF. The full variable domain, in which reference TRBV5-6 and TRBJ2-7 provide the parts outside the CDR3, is DAGVTQSPTHLIKTRGQQVTLRCSPKSGHDTVSWYQQALGQGPQFIFQYYEEEERQRGNFPDRFSGHQFPNYSSELNVNALLLGDSALYLCASSLGSGLYEQYFGPGTRLTVT.

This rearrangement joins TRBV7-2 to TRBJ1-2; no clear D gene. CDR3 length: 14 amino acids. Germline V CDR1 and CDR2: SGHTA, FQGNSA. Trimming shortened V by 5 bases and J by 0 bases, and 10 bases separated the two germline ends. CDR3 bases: TGTGCCAGCAGCCGCGGCACGACTAACTATGGCTACACCTTC. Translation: CASSRGTTNYGYTF.

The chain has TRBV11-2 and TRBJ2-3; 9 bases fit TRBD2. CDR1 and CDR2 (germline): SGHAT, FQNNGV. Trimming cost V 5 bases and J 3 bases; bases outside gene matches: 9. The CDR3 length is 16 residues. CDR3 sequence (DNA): TGTGCCAGCAGCCGTCCGGGACTAGCAGGGACAGATACGCAGTATTTT. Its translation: CASSRPGLAGTDTQYF.

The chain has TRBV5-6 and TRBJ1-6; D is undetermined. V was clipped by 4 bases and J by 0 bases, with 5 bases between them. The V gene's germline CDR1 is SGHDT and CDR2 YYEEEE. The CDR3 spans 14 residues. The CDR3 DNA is TGTGCCAGCAGCCCCCGCTCCTATAATTCACCCCTCCACTTT. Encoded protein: CASSPRSYNSPLHF.

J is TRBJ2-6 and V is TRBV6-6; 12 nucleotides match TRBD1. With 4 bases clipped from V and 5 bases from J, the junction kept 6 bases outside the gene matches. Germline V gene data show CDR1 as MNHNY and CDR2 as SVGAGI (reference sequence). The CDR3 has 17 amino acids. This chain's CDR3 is CASSSGTGGSRANVLTF. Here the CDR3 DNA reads TGTGCCAGCAGTTCCGGGACAGGGGGCTCGAGGGCCAACGTCCTGACTTTC.

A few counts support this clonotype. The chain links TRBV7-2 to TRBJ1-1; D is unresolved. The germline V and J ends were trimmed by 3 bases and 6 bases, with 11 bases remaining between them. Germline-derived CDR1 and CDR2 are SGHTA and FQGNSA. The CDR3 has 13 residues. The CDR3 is CASSLSSIAEAFF. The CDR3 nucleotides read TGTGCCAGCAGCTTGAGCAGTATTGCTGAAGCTTTCTTT. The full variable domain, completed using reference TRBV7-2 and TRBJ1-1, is GAGVSQSPSNKVTEKGKDVELRCDPISGHTALYWYRQSLGQGLEFLIYFQGNSAPDKSGLPSDRFSAERTGGSVSTLTIQRTQQEDSAVYLCASSLSSIAEAFFGQGTRLTVV.

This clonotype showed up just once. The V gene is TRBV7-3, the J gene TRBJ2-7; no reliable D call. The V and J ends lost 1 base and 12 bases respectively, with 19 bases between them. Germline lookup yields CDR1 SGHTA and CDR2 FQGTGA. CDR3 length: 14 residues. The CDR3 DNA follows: TGTGCCAGCAGCTTAAATCTCGGTATAGACAAGCCGTACTTC. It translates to CASSLNLGIDKPYF.

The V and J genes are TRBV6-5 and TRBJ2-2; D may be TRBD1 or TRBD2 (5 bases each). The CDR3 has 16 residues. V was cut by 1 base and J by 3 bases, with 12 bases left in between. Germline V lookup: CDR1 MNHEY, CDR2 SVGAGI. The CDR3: CASSYFGGLDTGELFF. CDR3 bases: TGTGCCAGCAGTTACTTTGGGGGTTTGGACACCGGGGAGCTGTTTTTT.

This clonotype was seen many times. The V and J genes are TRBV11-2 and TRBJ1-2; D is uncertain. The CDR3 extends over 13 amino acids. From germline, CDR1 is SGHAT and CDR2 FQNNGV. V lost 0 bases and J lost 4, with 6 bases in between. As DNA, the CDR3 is TGTGCCAGCAGCTTAGATTGGGGCTATGGCTACACCTTC. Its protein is CASSLDWGYGYTF. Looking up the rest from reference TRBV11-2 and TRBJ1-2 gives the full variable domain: EAGVAQSPRYKIIEKRQSVAFWCNPISGHATLYWYQQILGQGPKLLIQFQNNGVVDDSQLPKDRFSAERLKGVDSTLKIQPAKLEDSAVYLCASSLDWGYGYTFGSGTRLTVV.

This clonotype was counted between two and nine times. The CDR3 DNA follows: TGTGCCAGCAGACCCGACGGAGCCTACGAGCAGTACTTC. As protein: CASRPDGAYEQYF. The chain has TRBV6-5 and TRBJ2-7, with D unresolved. The CDR3 is 13 amino acids. Trimming removed 6 bases at V and 2 bases at J, with 11 bases between. Per germline, CDR1 MNHEY and CDR2 SVGAGI.

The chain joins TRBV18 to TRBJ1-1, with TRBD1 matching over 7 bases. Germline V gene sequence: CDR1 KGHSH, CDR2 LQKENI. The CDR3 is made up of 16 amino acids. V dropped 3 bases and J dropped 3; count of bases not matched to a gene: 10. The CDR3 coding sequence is TGTGCCAGCTCACCGCAGAGGGACAGTCGGGACACTGAAGCTTTCTTT. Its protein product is CASSPQRDSRDTEAFF.

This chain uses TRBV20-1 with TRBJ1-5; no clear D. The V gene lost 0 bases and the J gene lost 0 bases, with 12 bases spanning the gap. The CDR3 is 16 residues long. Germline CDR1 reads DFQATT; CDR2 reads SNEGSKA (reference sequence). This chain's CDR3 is CSARDPGPASNQPQHF. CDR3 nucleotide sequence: TGCAGTGCTAGAGACCCCGGACCGGCTAGCAATCAGCCCCAGCATTTT.

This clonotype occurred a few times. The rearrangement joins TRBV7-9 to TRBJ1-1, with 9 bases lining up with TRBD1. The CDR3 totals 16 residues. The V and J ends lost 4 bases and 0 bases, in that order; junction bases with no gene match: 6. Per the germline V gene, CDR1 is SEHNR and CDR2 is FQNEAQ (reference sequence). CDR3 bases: TGTGCCAGCAGCTCGCCCAGACAGGGGGTGAACACTGAAGCTTTCTTT. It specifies CASSSPRQGVNTEAFF.

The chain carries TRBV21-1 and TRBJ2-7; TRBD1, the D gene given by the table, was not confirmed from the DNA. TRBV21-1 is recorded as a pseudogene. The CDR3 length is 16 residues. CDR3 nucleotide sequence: TGTGCCAGCAGTAGCAACTTGGGACAGGGGGAATCCGAGCAGTACTTC. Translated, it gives CASSSNLGQGESEQYF.

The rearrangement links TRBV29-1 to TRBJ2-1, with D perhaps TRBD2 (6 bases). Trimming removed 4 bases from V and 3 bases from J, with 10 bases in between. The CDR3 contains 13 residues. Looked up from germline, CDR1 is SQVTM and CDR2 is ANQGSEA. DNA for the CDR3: TGCAGCGTTGGGGAGGCCTTCTACAATGAGCAGTTCTTC. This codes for CSVGEAFYNEQFF.

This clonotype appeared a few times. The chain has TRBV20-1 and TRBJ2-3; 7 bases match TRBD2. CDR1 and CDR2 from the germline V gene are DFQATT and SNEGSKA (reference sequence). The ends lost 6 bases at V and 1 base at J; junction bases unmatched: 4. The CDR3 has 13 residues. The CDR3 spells CSARGEGTDTQYF. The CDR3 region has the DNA TGCAGTGCACGGGGGGAAGGCACAGATACGCAGTATTTT.

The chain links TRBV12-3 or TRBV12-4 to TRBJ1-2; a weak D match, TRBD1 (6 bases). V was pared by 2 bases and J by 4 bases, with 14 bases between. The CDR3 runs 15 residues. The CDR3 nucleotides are TGTGCCAGCAGTTTATTCGACAGGATACTCTATGGCTACACCTTC. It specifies CASSLFDRILYGYTF.